One sample yielded the 23 T cell receptor beta chains listed below, sequenced in a study of T cell responses to AZD1222 COVID-19 vaccine. Assay: immunoSEQ multiplex PCR; the TCRdb copy retains only in-frame clones and omits some. The top ten hold around 4.4% of the sample, which has roughly 120,000 clones, approximately 85% seen once. The specimen comprised peripheral blood, sampled 28 days after the second AZD1222 dose. The receptors were gathered from an adult who received the AZD1222 COVID-19 vaccine.

This rearrangement joins TRBV18 to TRBJ1-2, with TRBD1 matching over 12 bases. Germline trimming cut 3 bases from V and 5 bases from J; bases unmatched to any gene: 4. The CDR3 has 15 residues. Germline V CDR1 and CDR2: KGHSH, LQKENI. The CDR3 DNA reads TGTGCCAGCTCACCGGGACAGGGGGCGAGGTATGGCTACACCTTC. This translates into CASSPGQGARYGYTF.

The V gene is TRBV29-1, the J gene TRBJ1-2, with unresolved D. The germline V and J ends were trimmed by 2 bases and 4 bases, with 11 bases remaining between them. Per the germline V gene, CDR1 is SQVTM and CDR2 is ANQGSEA. The CDR3 contains 13 residues. CDR3 sequence (DNA): TGCAGCGTTGAACGCCAGGAAGGCTATGGCTACACCTTC. Translated: CSVERQEGYGYTF.

The chain combines TRBV19 with TRBJ2-5, with a weak D call TRBD2 (5 bases). This CDR3 comprises 16 residues. Between the trimmed V and J ends, which lost 3 bases and 2 bases, there was a span of 16 bases. Germline V CDR1 and CDR2: LNHDA, SQIVND (reference sequence). The CDR3 coding sequence is TGTGCCAGTAGTATGAGGTCCGTGGGGAGACAAGAGACCCAGTACTTC. It specifies CASSMRSVGRQETQYF.

This clone was observed once. This sequence joins TRBV2 and TRBJ2-7; 7 bases are a match to TRBD1. Germline V gene lookup returns CDR1 SNHLY and CDR2 FYNNEI. This CDR3 has 15 residues. Germline trimming cut 6 bases from V and 4 bases from J; bases unmatched to any gene: 12. The CDR3 DNA reads TGTGCCAGCAGGAAGAGGGACAGAAGCCCTTACGAGCAGTACTTC. It yields the protein CASRKRDRSPYEQYF. Drawing the rest from reference TRBV2 and TRBJ2-7, the complete variable domain is EPEVTQTPSHQVTQMGQEVILRCVPISNHLYFYWYRQILGQKVEFLVSFYNNEISEKSEIFDDQFSVERPDGSNFTLKIRSTKLEDSAMYFCASRKRDRSPYEQYFGPGTRLTVT.

The chain carries TRBV19 and TRBJ1-6; possibly TRBD1 for D (5 bases). Germline V CDR1 and CDR2: LNHDA, SQIVND (reference sequence). The ends were cut back, 6 bases at V and 3 bases at J, with 15 bases in the middle. This CDR3 contains 16 residues. This CDR3 reads CASSPPAGFYNSPLHF. CDR3 sequence (DNA): TGTGCCAGTAGCCCGCCGGCAGGGTTCTATAATTCACCCCTCCACTTT.

As regards this clone: The sample contains more than one DNA sequence encoding this CDR3. The rearrangement joins TRBV2 to TRBJ2-3; 9 bases are shared with TRBD1. Germline trimming cut 4 bases from V and 1 base from J; bases unmatched to any gene: 3. Germline-derived CDR1 and CDR2 are SNHLY and FYNNEI. The CDR3 has 15 residues. This CDR3 reads CASSGRTGGTDTQYF. CDR3 nucleotide sequence: TGTGCCAGCAGTGGGAGGACAGGGGGCACAGATACGCAGTATTTT.

This clone was counted only a few times. V gene TRBV6-5 combines with J gene TRBJ2-7, with D maybe TRBD1 (6 bases). The CDR3 is made up of 13 amino acids. Trimming pared 6 bases from V and 5 bases from J, leaving 14 bases between. Germline CDR1 and CDR2: MNHEY and SVGAGI. CDR3 loop: CASRDSLPNEQYF. For the CDR3, the DNA is TGTGCCAGCAGGGACAGCCTCCCCAACGAGCAGTACTTC.

The sample holds a few counts of this clone. The chain has TRBV11-2 and TRBJ2-1, with a possible D match to TRBD2 (6 bases). The CDR3 sequence is 14 residues long. Germline V lookup: CDR1 SGHAT, CDR2 FQNNGV. The V end was cut by 1 base, the J end by 9 bases, with 13 bases between. The CDR3 bases are TGTGCCAGCAGCTTAGTACGGGGGTGGGGTGAGCAGTTCTTC. It yields the protein CASSLVRGWGEQFF.

This chain connects TRBV5-4 to TRBJ1-3; 8 positions match TRBD1. The CDR3 totals 17 residues. Germline CDR1 is SGHNT and CDR2 is YYREEE (reference sequence). Unmatched junction bases numbered 9, after V lost 4 bases and J lost 0 bases. The CDR3 reads CASSSRQGPRSGNTIYF. In nucleotides, the CDR3 is TGTGCCAGCAGCAGCCGACAGGGGCCCCGCTCTGGAAACACCATATATTTT.

The V and J genes are TRBV9 and TRBJ2-5, with D perhaps TRBD2 (7 bases). This CDR3 is 15 amino acids long. The V and J ends lost 0 bases and 5 bases respectively, with 14 bases between them. CDR1 and CDR2 (germline): SGDLS, YYNGEE. The DNA of the CDR3 is TGTGCCAGCAGCGTAGCTGGGGGGGCGCTTGAGACCCAGTACTTC. Translated, it gives CASSVAGGALETQYF.

The chain joins TRBV4-1 to TRBJ1-6; D is possibly TRBD1 (6 bases). Trimming removed 0 bases from V and 2 bases from J, with 14 bases in between. CDR3 length: 18 residues. Per the germline V gene, CDR1 is MGHRA and CDR2 is YSYEKL. The CDR3 nucleotides read TGCGCCAGCAGCCAAGATACAGGGAAGAAGCCCTATAATTCACCCCTCCACTTT. It codes for CASSQDTGKKPYNSPLHF.

This clone was seen only a few times. The J gene is TRBJ1-1, the V gene TRBV4-1; TRBD1 is a possible D gene (5 bases). V was shortened by 4 bases and J by 0 bases, with 9 bases between the two germline ends. This CDR3 comprises 14 residues. Per germline, CDR1 MGHRA and CDR2 YSYEKL. CDR3 DNA: TGCGCCAGCAGCCTCAGGGCCCTGAACACTGAAGCTTTCTTT. This gives the protein CASSLRALNTEAFF.

This clone appeared a single time. V is TRBV28 and J is TRBJ1-2, with D unresolved. V was shortened by 5 bases and J by 3 bases, with 10 bases between the two germline ends. Per germline, CDR1 MDHEN and CDR2 SYDVKM. CDR3 size: 13 residues. CDR3 DNA: TGTGCCAGCAGTCAACAGCAGCACTATGGCTACACCTTC. This sequence encodes CASSQQQHYGYTF.

The CDR3 region has the DNA TGTGCCAGCAGTGAAAGATTCTGGGGCGGTACCTTC. As protein: CASSERFWGGTF. The chain has TRBV2 and TRBJ1-2, with a tentative D call TRBD1 (5 bases). CDR1 SNHLY and CDR2 FYNNEI come from the germline V gene. The CDR3 runs to 12 residues. Deletions cut 2 bases from V and 14 bases from J, with 15 bases between. Using reference TRBV2 and TRBJ1-2 for the parts outside the CDR3, the full variable domain is EPEVTQTPSHQVTQMGQEVILRCVPISNHLYFYWYRQILGQKVEFLVSFYNNEISEKSEIFDDQFSVERPDGSNFTLKIRSTKLEDSAMYFCASSERFWGGTFGSGTRLTVV.

J is TRBJ1-2 and V is TRBV4-1; D is undetermined. There are 14 residues in the CDR3. V lost 1 base and J lost 7, with 13 bases in between. Germline CDR1 reads MGHRA; CDR2 reads YSYEKL. The CDR3 loop is CASSQVIGLGGYTF. Written as DNA, the CDR3 is TGCGCCAGCAGCCAAGTTATTGGATTAGGTGGCTACACCTTC.

This clone was observed once. The V call is TRBV28, the J call TRBJ2-4; 8 bases are shared with TRBD2. Germline assignment: CDR1 MDHEN and CDR2 SYDVKM. This CDR3 is 15 amino acids long. V shed 7 bases and J 4 bases; nucleotides not matched to a gene: 9. The CDR3 DNA sequence: TGTGCCAGCATCGCGGGGGGTTCGAGTAAAAACATTCAGTACTTC. It translates to CASIAGGSSKNIQYF.

V usage is TRBV7-6 and J usage is TRBJ2-2; TRBD1 matches 7 bases. This CDR3 is 14 amino acids long. Germline-derived CDR1 and CDR2 are SGHVS and FNYEAQ. J lost 5 bases, V lost 6 bases, and 6 bases had no gene match. The CDR3 DNA reads as TGTGCCAGCAGTTTCGACAGGGAAACCGGGGAGCTGTTTTTT. Protein product: CASSFDRETGELFF.

CDR3 sequence: CASRRDGDNQPQHF. DNA of the CDR3: TGTGCCAGCAGACGGGACGGCGACAATCAGCCCCAGCATTTT. This chain connects TRBV2 to TRBJ1-5; D perhaps matches TRBD1 (5 bases). The V gene's germline CDR1 is SNHLY and CDR2 FYNNEI. CDR3 length: 14 amino acids. Trimming took 6 bases from V and 3 from J, leaving 12 bases between them.

The CDR3, as DNA: TGTGCCAGCAGCAACAGGGAGTATGGCTACACCTTC. Its protein product is CASSNREYGYTF. The gene calls are TRBV7-9 and TRBJ1-2, with D possibly TRBD1 on 6 matching bases. The CDR3 has 12 amino acids. Germline CDR1 is SEHNR and CDR2 is FQNEAQ (reference sequence). The V end lost 5 bases, the J end lost 5 bases, and 9 bases lay between the germline ends.

The rearrangement links TRBV5-1 to TRBJ2-7; tentatively, D is TRBD1 or TRBD2 (5 bases each). The CDR3 is 14 residues long. Germline V lookup: CDR1 SGHRS, CDR2 YFSETQ. Trimming took off 0 bases at V and 3 bases at J, with 10 bases between the two ends. The CDR3 DNA is TGCGCCAGCAGCTTGGTAGGGACGGTCTACGAGCAGTACTTC. This encodes CASSLVGTVYEQYF.

The chain combines TRBV3-1 (or the pseudogene TRBV3-2) with TRBJ2-7; D perhaps matches TRBD2 (5 bases). V lost 1 base to trimming and J lost 5 bases, with 12 bases between them. Per the germline V gene, CDR1 is LGHDT and CDR2 is YNNKEL (reference sequence). The CDR3 covers 14 residues. The CDR3 reads CASSQAGPGNEQYF. CDR3 bases: TGTGCCAGCAGCCAAGCTGGACCGGGGAACGAGCAGTACTTC.

The chain recombines TRBV7-2 with TRBJ1-4; D not resolved. Trimming removed 5 bases from V and 4 bases from J, with 8 bases in between. Per germline, CDR1 SGHTA and CDR2 FQGNSA. This CDR3 region has 13 residues. The CDR3 loop reads CASSSISNEKLFF. The CDR3 region has the DNA TGTGCCAGCAGCAGCATCAGTAATGAAAAACTGTTTTTT. The full variable domain, with the rest looked up from reference TRBV7-2 and TRBJ1-4, is GAGVSQSPSNKVTEKGKDVELRCDPISGHTALYWYRQSLGQGLEFLIYFQGNSAPDKSGLPSDRFSAERTGGSVSTLTIQRTQQEDSAVYLCASSSISNEKLFFGSGTQLSVL.

The chain carries TRBV11-2 and TRBJ2-2; either TRBD1 or TRBD2 may supply D (5 bases each). V lost 2 bases, J lost 5 bases, and 12 bases lay in between. Germline V lookup: CDR1 SGHAT, CDR2 FQNNGV. The CDR3 covers 15 residues. The CDR3 DNA follows: TGTGCCAGCAGCTTAATCCAGGGAGCGACCGGGGAGCTGTTTTTT. This gives the protein CASSLIQGATGELFF.